A selection of T cell receptor beta chains follows, all from one sample in a study of CD8 T cells in ankylosing spondylitis. TCRdb itself ran the 5' RACE reads through MiXCR, one entry per CDR3 protein. The sample lists about 36,000 distinct CDR3 sequences, 6% occurring once. The sequencing sample was made of blood, either unsorted or a sorted T cell fraction (not recorded which). Every receptor here comes from a male donor with ankylosing spondylitis or in good health (not recorded which). Both conserved end residues are part of each CDR3. Each record gives: CDR3 protein, CDR3 DNA, J gene, V gene, clone size, D gene, CDR3 length. The D gene is left open where the match is weak. Size values are once, few and many counts, or a class for expanded clones, and some rows have none.

CASSLARYNEQFF | TGTGCCAGCAGCTTAGCTAGATACAATGAGCAGTTCTTC | TRBJ2-1 | TRBV7-2 | many | - | 13
CASSLEPRGFTYEQYF | TGTGCCAGCAGCTTGGAACCCAGGGGGTTTACCTACGAGCAGTACTTC | TRBJ2-7 | TRBV5-4 | many | TRBD1 | 16
CATSDVVSGPFF | TGTGCCACCAGTGATGTAGTTTCGGGGCCGTTCTTC | TRBJ2-1 | TRBV24-1 | many | - | 12
CASSLVGQGNIQYF | TGTGCCAGCAGTTTAGTGGGACAGGGGAACATTCAGTACTTC | TRBJ2-4 | TRBV12-3/TRBV12-4 | many | TRBD1 | 14
CSVEGVGYGYTF | TGCAGCGTCGAGGGAGTGGGCTATGGCTACACCTTC | TRBJ1-2 | TRBV29-1 | many | - | 12
CASNLQGNEQFF | TGTGCCAGCAACCTACAGGGCAATGAGCAGTTCTTC | TRBJ2-1 | TRBV7-9 | many | - | 12
CSAGKIPSSYNEQFF | TGCAGCGCGGGGAAGATTCCGAGCTCCTACAATGAGCAGTTCTTC | TRBJ2-1 | TRBV20-1 | - | - | 15
CASSLGQQNTEAFF | TGCGCCAGCAGCTTGGGACAGCAGAACACTGAAGCTTTCTTT | TRBJ1-1 | TRBV5-1 | many | - | 14
CSVWGPSGMNTEAFF | TGCAGCGTCTGGGGACCATCGGGGATGAACACTGAAGCTTTCTTT | TRBJ1-1 | TRBV29-1 | many | - | 15
CAISEASGRYNEQFF | TGTGCCATCAGTGAGGCTAGCGGGAGATACAATGAGCAGTTCTTC | TRBJ2-1 | TRBV10-3 | many | TRBD2 | 15
CASSQLSGSGYEQYF | TGCGCCAGCAGCCAACTGAGCGGGAGCGGGTACGAGCAGTACTTC | TRBJ2-7 | TRBV4-1 | many | TRBD2 | 15
CASSLGASGNTIYF | TGTGCCAGCAGCCTGGGGGCTTCTGGAAACACCATATATTTT | TRBJ1-3 | TRBV3-1 | many | - | 14
CASSAGQLNQETQYF | TGTGCCAGCAGCGCGGGACAGTTGAATCAAGAGACCCAGTACTTC | TRBJ2-5 | TRBV5-5 | medium-sized | - | 15
CSASGGYEQYF | TGCAGTGCTTCAGGGGGCTACGAGCAGTACTTC | TRBJ2-7 | TRBV20-1 | - | TRBD1 | 11
CASSLKRGFTEAFF | TGTGCCAGCAGTTTAAAGAGGGGATTCACTGAAGCTTTCTTT | TRBJ1-1 | TRBV12-3/TRBV12-4 | many | - | 14
CATIGNGDQETQYF | TGTGCCACCATCGGTAACGGGGACCAAGAGACCCAGTACTTC | TRBJ2-5 | TRBV24-1 | many | - | 14
CASSFMALSQETQYF | TGTGCCAGCAGCTTCATGGCCTTGAGCCAAGAGACCCAGTACTTC | TRBJ2-5 | TRBV7-6 | many | - | 15
CASSPQGIEAFF | TGTGCCAGCAGTCCCCAGGGTATAGAAGCTTTCTTT | TRBJ1-1 | TRBV28 | many | - | 12
CASSLRTANTGELFF | TGTGCCAGCAGTTTAAGGACAGCGAACACCGGGGAGCTGTTTTTT | TRBJ2-2 | TRBV6-5 | many | - | 15
CSVGGLYGYTF | TGCAGCGTGGGGGGCTTATATGGCTACACCTTC | TRBJ1-2 | TRBV29-1 | many | - | 11
CASRSSDTQYF | TGTGCCAGCAGATCATCAGATACGCAGTATTTT | TRBJ2-3 | TRBV28 | many | - | 11
CASTWVDSGGADDTQYF | TGTGCCAGCACCTGGGTGGATAGCGGGGGGGCAGATGATACGCAGTATTTT | TRBJ2-3 | TRBV7-9 | many | TRBD2 | 17
CASSSRQGPNQPQHF | TGTGCCAGCAGTTCCCGACAGGGCCCCAATCAGCCCCAGCATTTT | TRBJ1-5 | TRBV12-3/TRBV12-4 | - | TRBD1 | 15
CASSPPGGAGPQHF | TGCGCCAGCAGCCCCCCCGGAGGGGCCGGGCCCCAGCATTTT | TRBJ1-5 | TRBV4-1 | many | - | 14
CASSSERDEQFF | TGTGCCAGCAGTTCAGAGCGGGATGAGCAGTTCTTC | TRBJ2-1 | TRBV12-3/TRBV12-4 | many | - | 12
CASSREEGETQYF | TGTGCCAGCAGTCGGGAGGAGGGAGAGACCCAGTACTTC | TRBJ2-5 | TRBV12-3/TRBV12-4 | many | TRBD2 | 13
CASSQDWETSTDTQYF | TGCGCCAGCAGCCAAGACTGGGAGACTAGCACAGATACGCAGTATTTT | TRBJ2-3 | TRBV4-3 | many | - | 16
CATASLRESSYNEQFF | TGTGCCACCGCATCTTTGAGGGAGTCCTCTTACAATGAGCAGTTCTTC | TRBJ2-1 | TRBV28 | many | - | 16
CASSLRLAVSTDTQYF | TGCGCCAGCAGCTTGCGACTAGCGGTTAGCACAGATACGCAGTATTTT | TRBJ2-3 | TRBV5-1 | many | TRBD2 | 16
CASSLDAALRQPQHF | TGTGCCAGCAGCTTAGATGCGGCGCTTAGGCAGCCCCAGCATTTT | TRBJ1-5 | TRBV7-2 | many | - | 15
CASSQVGNEKLFF | TGTGCCAGCTCACAAGTGGGAAATGAAAAACTGTTTTTT | TRBJ1-4 | TRBV18 | many | - | 13
CASSSGTTSDTQYF | TGTGCCAGCAGCTCCGGGACTACCTCGGATACGCAGTATTTT | TRBJ2-3 | TRBV7-3 | many | TRBD2 | 14
CASSQAEVGDTQYF | TGCGCCAGCAGCCAGGCGGAGGTCGGAGATACGCAGTATTTT | TRBJ2-3 | TRBV4-1 | many | - | 14
CASSPTPGSGANVLTF | TGTGCCAGCAGCCCTACTCCAGGATCTGGGGCCAACGTCCTGACTTTC | TRBJ2-6 | TRBV11-2 | many | - | 16
CASSFQGANTGELFF | TGCGCCAGCAGCTTCCAGGGAGCCAACACCGGGGAGCTGTTTTTT | TRBJ2-2 | TRBV5-1 | many | - | 15
CSAREGGPNTGELFF | TGCAGTGCTAGAGAGGGGGGGCCGAACACCGGGGAGCTGTTTTTT | TRBJ2-2 | TRBV20-1 | many | - | 15